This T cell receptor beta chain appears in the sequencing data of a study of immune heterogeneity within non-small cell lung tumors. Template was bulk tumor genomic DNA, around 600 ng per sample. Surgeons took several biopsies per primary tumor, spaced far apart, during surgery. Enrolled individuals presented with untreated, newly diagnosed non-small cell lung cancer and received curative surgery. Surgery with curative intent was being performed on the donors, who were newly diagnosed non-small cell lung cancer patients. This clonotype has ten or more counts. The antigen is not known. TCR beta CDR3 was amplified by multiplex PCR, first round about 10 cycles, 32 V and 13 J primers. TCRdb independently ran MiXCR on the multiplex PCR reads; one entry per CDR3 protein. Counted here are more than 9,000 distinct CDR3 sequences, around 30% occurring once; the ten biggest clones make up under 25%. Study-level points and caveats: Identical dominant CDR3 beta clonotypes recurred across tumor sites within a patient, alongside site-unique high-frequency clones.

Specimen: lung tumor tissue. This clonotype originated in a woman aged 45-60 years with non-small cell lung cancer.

CDR3 in amino acids: CASRPPGPNTEAFF. The CDR3 bases are TGTGCCAGCAGGCCACCGGGACCCAACACTGAAGCTTTCTTT. The chain uses TRBV6-1 and TRBJ1-1; maybe TRBD1 (5 bases). Per the germline V gene, CDR1 is MNHNS and CDR2 is SASEGT. This CDR3 has 14 amino acids. The ends were cut back, 6 bases at V and 2 bases at J, with 13 bases in the middle.